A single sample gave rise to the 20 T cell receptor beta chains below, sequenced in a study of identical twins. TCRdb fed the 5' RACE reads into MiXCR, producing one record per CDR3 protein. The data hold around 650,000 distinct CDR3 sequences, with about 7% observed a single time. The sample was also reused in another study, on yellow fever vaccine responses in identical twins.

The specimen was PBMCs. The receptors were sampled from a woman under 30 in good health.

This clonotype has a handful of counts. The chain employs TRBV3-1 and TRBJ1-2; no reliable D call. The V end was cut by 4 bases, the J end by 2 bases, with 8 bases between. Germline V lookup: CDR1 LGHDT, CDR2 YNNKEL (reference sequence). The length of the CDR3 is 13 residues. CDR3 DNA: TGTGCCAGCAGCCGGATAGGGAACTATGGCTACACCTTC. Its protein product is CASSRIGNYGYTF. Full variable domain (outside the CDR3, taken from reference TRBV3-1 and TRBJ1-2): DTAVSQTPKYLVTQMGNDKSIKCEQNLGHDTMYWYKQDSKKFLKIMFSYNNKELIINETVPNRFSPKSPDKAHLNLHINSLELGDSAVYFCASSRIGNYGYTFGSGTRLTVV.

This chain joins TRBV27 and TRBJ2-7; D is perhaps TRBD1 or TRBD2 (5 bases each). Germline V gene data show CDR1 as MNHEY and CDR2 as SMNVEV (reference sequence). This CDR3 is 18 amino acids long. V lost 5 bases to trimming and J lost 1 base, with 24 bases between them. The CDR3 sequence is CASSPSSGTRRSSYEQYF. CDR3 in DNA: TGTGCCAGCAGTCCCTCCTCCGGGACCCGTCGAAGTTCCTACGAGCAGTACTTC.

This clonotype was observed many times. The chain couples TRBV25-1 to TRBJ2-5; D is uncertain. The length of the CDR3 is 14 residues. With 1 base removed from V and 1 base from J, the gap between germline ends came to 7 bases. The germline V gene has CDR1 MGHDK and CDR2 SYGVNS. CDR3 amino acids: CASSEFLSQETQYF. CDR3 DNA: TGTGCCAGCAGTGAATTTCTCTCCCAAGAGACCCAGTACTTC.

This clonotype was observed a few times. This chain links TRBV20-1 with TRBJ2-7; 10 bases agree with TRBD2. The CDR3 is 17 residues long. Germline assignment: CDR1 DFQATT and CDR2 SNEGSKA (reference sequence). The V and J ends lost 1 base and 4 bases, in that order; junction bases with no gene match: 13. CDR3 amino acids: CSARGLLAGVAGYEQYF. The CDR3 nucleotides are TGCAGTGCTAGAGGGCTCCTAGCGGGAGTAGCGGGGTACGAGCAGTACTTC.

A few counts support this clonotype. Here the CDR3 DNA reads TGCAGTGCTAGAGCGGCGGGGGGATCCTACAATGAGCAGTTCTTC. Protein product: CSARAAGGSYNEQFF. The chain has TRBV20-1 and TRBJ2-1; 8 bases are a match to TRBD2. Germline CDR1 is DFQATT and CDR2 is SNEGSKA (reference sequence). J lost 1 base, V lost 1 base, and 3 bases had no gene match. The CDR3 covers 15 residues.

The CDR3 here is CASSPGSSFNEKLFF. CDR3 in DNA: TGTGCCAGCAGTCCAGGGTCCAGCTTCAATGAAAAACTGTTTTTT. The V and J genes are TRBV27 and TRBJ1-4; maybe TRBD1 (5 bases). The CDR3 runs to 15 residues. CDR1 and CDR2 (germline): MNHEY, SMNVEV (reference sequence). V shed 5 bases and J shed 5 bases, with 15 bases lying between them. Filled out from reference TRBV27 and TRBJ1-4, the complete variable domain reads EAQVTQNPRYLITVTGKKLTVTCSQNMNHEYMSWYRQDPGLGLRQIYYSMNVEVTDKGDVPEGYKVSRKEKRNFPLILESPSPNQTSLYFCASSPGSSFNEKLFFGSGTQLSVL.

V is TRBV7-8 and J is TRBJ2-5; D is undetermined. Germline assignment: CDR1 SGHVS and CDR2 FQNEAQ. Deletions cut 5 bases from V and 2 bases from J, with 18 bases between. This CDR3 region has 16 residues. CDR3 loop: CASSPLSLAKQETQYF. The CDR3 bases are TGTGCCAGCAGCCCCCTCTCCTTGGCTAAACAAGAGACCCAGTACTTC.

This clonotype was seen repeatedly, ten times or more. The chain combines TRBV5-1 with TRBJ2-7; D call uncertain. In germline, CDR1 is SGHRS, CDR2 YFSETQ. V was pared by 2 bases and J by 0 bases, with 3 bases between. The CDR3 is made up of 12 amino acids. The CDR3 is CASSFSSYEQYV. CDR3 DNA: TGCGCCAGCAGCTTTAGCTCCTACGAGCAGTACGTC.

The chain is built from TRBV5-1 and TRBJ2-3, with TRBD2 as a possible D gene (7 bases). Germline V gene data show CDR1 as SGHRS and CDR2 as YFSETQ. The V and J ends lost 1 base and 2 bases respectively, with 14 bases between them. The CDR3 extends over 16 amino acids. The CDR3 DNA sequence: TGCGCCAGCAGCTTGTCGCGGGGGCAATACACAGATACGCAGTATTTT. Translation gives CASSLSRGQYTDTQYF.

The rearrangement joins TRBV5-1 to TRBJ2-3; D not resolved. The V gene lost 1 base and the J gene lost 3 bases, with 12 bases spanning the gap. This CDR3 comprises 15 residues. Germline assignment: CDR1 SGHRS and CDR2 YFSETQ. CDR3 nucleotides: TGCGCCAGCAGCTTGTGGGGATCTAGTACAGATACGCAGTATTTT. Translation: CASSLWGSSTDTQYF.

CDR3 region: CASSLTSTDNYGYTF. DNA of the CDR3: TGTGCCAGCAGCTTAACGTCGACAGACAACTATGGCTACACCTTC. The chain links TRBV7-3 to TRBJ1-2; D is possibly TRBD1 (5 bases). Germline CDR1 reads SGHTA; CDR2 reads FQGTGA. This CDR3 contains 15 residues. The V end lost 0 bases, the J end lost 2 bases, and 10 bases lay between the germline ends.

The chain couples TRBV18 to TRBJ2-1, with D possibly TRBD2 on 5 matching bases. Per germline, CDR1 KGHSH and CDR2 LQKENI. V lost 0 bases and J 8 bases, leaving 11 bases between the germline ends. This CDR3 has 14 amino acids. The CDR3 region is CASSPPNLAYEQFF. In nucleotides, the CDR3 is TGTGCCAGCTCACCACCGAACCTAGCCTATGAGCAGTTCTTC. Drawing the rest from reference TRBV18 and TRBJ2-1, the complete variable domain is NAGVMQNPRHLVRRRGQEARLRCSPMKGHSHVYWYRQLPEEGLKFMVYLQKENIIDESGMPKERFSAEFPKEGPSILRIQQVVRGDSAAYFCASSPPNLAYEQFFGPGTRLTVL.

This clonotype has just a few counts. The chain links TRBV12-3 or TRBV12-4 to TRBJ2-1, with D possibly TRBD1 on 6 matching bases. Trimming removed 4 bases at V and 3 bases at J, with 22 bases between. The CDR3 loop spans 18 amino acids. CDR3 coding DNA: TGTGCCAGCAGTTCAACCCCAGGGGCAGGTGGGGTCTACAATGAGCAGTTCTTC. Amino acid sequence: CASSSTPGAGGVYNEQFF.

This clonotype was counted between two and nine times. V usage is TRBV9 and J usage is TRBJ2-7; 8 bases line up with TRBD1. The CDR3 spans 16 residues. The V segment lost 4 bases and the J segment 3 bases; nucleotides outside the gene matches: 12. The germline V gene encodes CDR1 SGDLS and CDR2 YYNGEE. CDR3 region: CASSPETGDRIYEQYV. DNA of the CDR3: TGTGCCAGCAGCCCAGAGACAGGGGACAGAATCTACGAGCAGTACGTC.

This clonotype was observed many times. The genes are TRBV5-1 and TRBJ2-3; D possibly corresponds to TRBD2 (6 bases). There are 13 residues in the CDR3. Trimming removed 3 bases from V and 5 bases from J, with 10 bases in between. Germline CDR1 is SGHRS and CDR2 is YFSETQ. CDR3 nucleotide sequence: TGCGCCAGCAGCTGGGGAGGAGAAGATACGCAGTATTTT. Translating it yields CASSWGGEDTQYF.

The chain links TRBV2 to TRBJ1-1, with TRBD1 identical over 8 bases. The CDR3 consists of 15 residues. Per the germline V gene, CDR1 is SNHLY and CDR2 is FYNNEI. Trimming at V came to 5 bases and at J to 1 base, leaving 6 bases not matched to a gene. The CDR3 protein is CASSRDRLSNTEAFF. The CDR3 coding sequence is TGTGCCAGCAGTAGGGACAGGTTATCGAACACTGAAGCTTTCTTT.

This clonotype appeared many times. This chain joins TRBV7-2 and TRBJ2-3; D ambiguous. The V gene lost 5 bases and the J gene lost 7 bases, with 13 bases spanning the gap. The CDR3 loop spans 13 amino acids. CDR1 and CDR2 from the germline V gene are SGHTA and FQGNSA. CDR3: CASSPRLINTQYF. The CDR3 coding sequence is TGTGCCAGCAGCCCTCGACTCATTAATACGCAGTATTTT.

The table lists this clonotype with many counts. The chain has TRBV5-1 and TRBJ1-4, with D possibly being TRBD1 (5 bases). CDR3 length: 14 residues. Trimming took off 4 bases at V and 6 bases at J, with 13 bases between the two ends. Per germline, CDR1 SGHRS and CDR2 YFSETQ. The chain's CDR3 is CASSPGTDHEKLFF. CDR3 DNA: TGCGCCAGCAGCCCCGGGACGGACCATGAAAAACTGTTTTTT.

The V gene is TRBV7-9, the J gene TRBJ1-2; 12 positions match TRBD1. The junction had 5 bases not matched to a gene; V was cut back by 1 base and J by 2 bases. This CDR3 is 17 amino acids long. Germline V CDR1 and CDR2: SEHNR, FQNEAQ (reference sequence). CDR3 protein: CASSLGGTGGVNYGYTF. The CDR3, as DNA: TGTGCCAGCAGCTTAGGAGGGACAGGGGGCGTAAACTATGGCTACACCTTC.

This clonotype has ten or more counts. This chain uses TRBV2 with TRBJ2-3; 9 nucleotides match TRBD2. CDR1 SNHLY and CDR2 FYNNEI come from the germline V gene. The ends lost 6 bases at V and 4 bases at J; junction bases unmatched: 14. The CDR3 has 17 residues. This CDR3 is CASSSPPGRGGPDTQYF. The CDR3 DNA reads TGTGCCAGCAGCTCCCCTCCCGGGCGGGGGGGCCCAGATACGCAGTATTTT.